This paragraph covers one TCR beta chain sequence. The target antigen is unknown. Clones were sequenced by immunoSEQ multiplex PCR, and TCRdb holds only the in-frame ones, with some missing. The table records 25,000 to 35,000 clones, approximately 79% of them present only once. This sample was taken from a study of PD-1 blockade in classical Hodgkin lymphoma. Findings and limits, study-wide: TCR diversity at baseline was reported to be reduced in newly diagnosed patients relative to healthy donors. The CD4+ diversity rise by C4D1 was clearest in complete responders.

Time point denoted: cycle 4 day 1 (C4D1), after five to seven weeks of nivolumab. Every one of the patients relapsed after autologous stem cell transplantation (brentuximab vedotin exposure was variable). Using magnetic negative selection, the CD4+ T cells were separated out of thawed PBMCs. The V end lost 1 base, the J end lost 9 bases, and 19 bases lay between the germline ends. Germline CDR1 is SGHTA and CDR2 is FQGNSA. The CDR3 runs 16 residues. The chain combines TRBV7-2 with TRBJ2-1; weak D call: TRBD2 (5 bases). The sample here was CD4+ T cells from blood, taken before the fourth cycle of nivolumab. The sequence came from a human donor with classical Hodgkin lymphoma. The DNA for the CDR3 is TGTGCCAGCAGCTTAGAGTGGAGGCGCCTACCGGTTGAGCAGTTCTTC. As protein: CASSLEWRRLPVEQFF.